This T cell receptor beta chain was documented in a study of blood T cell repertoires in COVID-19. Overall study context: From the United States, Italy and Spain came samples of acute and convalescent COVID-19. Sources were T cells, B-cell-depleted T cells, or PBMCs; the material itself was cDNA or gDNA.

Original handling: Cell counts per sample came from amplifying reference gene primers. Clones were sequenced by immunoSEQ multiplex PCR, and TCRdb holds only the in-frame ones, with some missing. The D gene and trimming were derived from the DNA, and the V and J assignments and clone size from that table. The table has over 70,000 clones, around 83% seen once. CDR1 is SQVTM, CDR2 ANQGSEA, per germline. The CDR3 is 16 residues long. J lost 2 bases, V lost 6 bases, and 8 bases had no gene match. The chain employs TRBV29-1 and TRBJ2-7; TRBD2 aligns across 15 bases. The receptor comes from an elderly man with acute or convalescent COVID-19. Sequencing was done on a sample of peripheral blood. CDR3 sequence reads: CSVVGLAGGNTYEQYF. The CDR3 nucleotides are TGCAGCGTAGTCGGACTAGCGGGAGGGAATACCTACGAGCAGTACTTC.